This T cell receptor (beta chain) stems from a study of CD8 T cells in ankylosing spondylitis. Study-wide results and caveats: A TCR beta motif of under 10 highly homologous variants seemed to mark ankylosing spondylitis blood. Past research had described some motif variants in reactive arthritis synovial fluid and blood.

A few counts support this clonotype. Its antigen remains unidentified. The CDR3 is 14 amino acids. V trimming: 4 bases; J trimming: 1 base; junction bases outside the gene matches: 6. The germline V gene encodes CDR1 DFQATT and CDR2 SNEGSKA (reference sequence). With molecular barcodes, quantitative 5'-RACE was used to make the TCR beta libraries. TCRdb used MiXCR to reprocess the 5' RACE reads, holding one entry per CDR3 protein. The sample holds hundreds of thousands of distinct CDR3 sequences, about 25% seen once. The chain recombines TRBV20-1 with TRBJ1-1, with 7 bases fitting TRBD1. The specimen was blood, either unsorted or a sorted T cell fraction (not recorded which). This TCR derives from a male donor with ankylosing spondylitis. In nucleotides, the CDR3 is TGCAGTGCTACCAGGGGGGACTCGAACACTGAAGCTTTCTTT. This sequence encodes CSATRGDSNTEAFF.